These 23 T cell receptor beta chains were sequenced from one sample in a study of OX40 agonist ivuxolimab in advanced cancers. The repertoire was sequenced with immunoSEQ multiplex PCR; TCRdb's copy has only in-frame clones and lacks some. This sample has 70,000 to 90,000 clones, with over 75% found just once. Material: CD4+ or CD8+ T cells sorted from blood, obtained in a trial of the OX40 agonist ivuxolimab. These receptors all come from an adult with an advanced solid tumor such as melanoma, head and neck, liver or kidney cancer.

This sequence joins TRBV4-1 and TRBJ1-5; D might be TRBD1 (6 bases). V was clipped by 3 bases and J by 6 bases, with 21 bases between them. The length of the CDR3 is 17 residues. Per germline, CDR1 MGHRA and CDR2 YSYEKL. The CDR3 reads CASSQATGRGWVQPQHF. The CDR3 DNA reads TGCGCCAGCAGCCAGGCTACAGGGAGGGGCTGGGTTCAGCCCCAGCATTTT.

This clone was observed a single time. V gene TRBV28 combines with J gene TRBJ1-1; D is uncertain. Germline V lookup: CDR1 MDHEN, CDR2 SYDVKM. The CDR3 is 10 amino acids. V was cut by 4 bases and J by 5 bases, with 2 bases left in between. CDR3 nucleotide sequence: TGTGCCAGCAGTTATACTGAAGCTTTCTTT. Translating gives CASSYTEAFF.

CDR3 nucleotide sequence: TGTGCCAGTAGTATAGACCCACACCGACAGGGCCATAGCAATCAGCCCCAGCATTTT. It codes for CASSIDPHRQGHSNQPQHF. V and J are TRBV19 and TRBJ1-5; 7 bases line up with TRBD1. Germline trimming cut 0 bases from V and 0 bases from J; bases unmatched to any gene: 11. The CDR3 spans 19 residues. Germline lookup yields CDR1 LNHDA and CDR2 SQIVND (reference sequence).

This clone was observed a few times. This sequence joins TRBV10-1 and TRBJ1-2; possibly TRBD1 for D (5 bases). Germline loops: CDR1 WNHNN, CDR2 SYGVQD (reference sequence). Trimming took off 5 bases at V and 8 bases at J, with 15 bases between the two ends. This CDR3 region has 13 residues. CDR3 protein: CASSPGLNQGYTF. In nucleotides, the CDR3 is TGCGCCAGCAGTCCGGGACTCAACCAAGGCTACACCTTC.

The chain couples TRBV2 to TRBJ2-1; 11 bases line up with TRBD2. This CDR3 has 15 residues. Germline assignment: CDR1 SNHLY and CDR2 FYNNEI. Unmatched junction bases numbered 3, after V lost 5 bases and J lost 3 bases. The CDR3: CASSSTSGGYNEQFF. The CDR3 DNA follows: TGTGCCAGCAGTAGCACTAGCGGGGGCTACAATGAGCAGTTCTTC.

This clone was seen a few times. The gene calls are TRBV7-6 and TRBJ2-2; possibly TRBD1 for D (5 bases). The CDR3 runs to 14 residues. V lost 6 bases and J lost 1, with 9 bases in between. Germline V gene data show CDR1 as SGHVS and CDR2 as FNYEAQ. The CDR3 bases are TGTGCCAGCAGGTCTACAGGGAACACCGGGGAGCTGTTTTTT. Its translation is CASRSTGNTGELFF.

The chain employs TRBV7-3 and TRBJ2-3; D ambiguous. This CDR3 region has 15 residues. Per the germline V gene, CDR1 is SGHTA and CDR2 is FQGTGA. The germline V and J ends were trimmed by 5 bases and 1 base, with 13 bases remaining between them. CDR3 DNA: TGTGCCAGCAGCCCAATGGGGTTGGGCACAGATACGCAGTATTTT. It specifies CASSPMGLGTDTQYF.

The chain uses TRBV7-2 and TRBJ2-7, with 8 bases identical to TRBD1. V lost 5 bases, J lost 4 bases, and 7 bases stayed unmatched. Per the germline V gene, CDR1 is SGHTA and CDR2 is FQGNSA. This CDR3 has 14 amino acids. The CDR3 sequence: CASSQGAGGYEQYF. CDR3 bases: TGTGCCAGCAGCCAGGGGGCAGGGGGTTACGAGCAGTACTTC. The full variable domain, its missing parts supplied by reference TRBV7-2 and TRBJ2-7, is GAGVSQSPSNKVTEKGKDVELRCDPISGHTALYWYRQSLGQGLEFLIYFQGNSAPDKSGLPSDRFSAERTGGSVSTLTIQRTQQEDSAVYLCASSQGAGGYEQYFGPGTRLTVT.

The chain is built from TRBV9 and TRBJ1-2; D is perhaps TRBD1 (6 bases). Trimming took off 0 bases at V and 4 bases at J, with 16 bases between the two ends. The CDR3 runs 16 residues. Germline lookup yields CDR1 SGDLS and CDR2 YYNGEE. The CDR3 DNA reads TGTGCCAGCAGCGTAGAGGGGGGGTCAGGAAGCTATGGCTACACCTTC. Translation: CASSVEGGSGSYGYTF.

The V call is TRBV7-9, the J call TRBJ1-5, with TRBD1 matching 7 bases. Trimming removed 5 bases from V and 5 bases from J; junction bases left unmatched: 3. This CDR3 is 13 amino acids long. Germline CDR1 and CDR2: SEHNR and FQNEAQ (reference sequence). The CDR3 bases are TGTGCCAGCAGCCGACAGGGCGATCAGCCCCAGCATTTT. This encodes CASSRQGDQPQHF. Based on the CDR3 plus reference TRBV7-9 and TRBJ1-5, the full variable domain is DTGVSQNPRHKITKRGQNVTFRCDPISEHNRLYWYRQTLGQGPEFLTYFQNEAQLEKSRLLSDRFSAERPKGSFSTLEIQRTEQGDSAMYLCASSRQGDQPQHFGDGTRLSIL.

This clone was picked up one time. CDR3: CASSQSRNSYNSPLHF. CDR3 nucleotides: TGTGCCAGCAGCCAATCCAGGAATTCCTATAATTCACCCCTCCACTTT. The chain uses TRBV14 and TRBJ1-6; unclear D gene. The CDR3 consists of 16 residues. Germline-derived CDR1 and CDR2 are SGHDN and FVKESK. V lost 2 bases to trimming and J lost 1 base, with 9 bases between them.

The CDR3 region is CSVEPPGLKNIQYF. In nucleotides, the CDR3 is TGCAGCGTCGAACCTCCGGGACTAAAAAACATTCAGTACTTC. V is TRBV29-1 and J is TRBJ2-4, with 7 bases fitting TRBD2. CDR3 length: 14 amino acids. Germline assignment: CDR1 SQVTM and CDR2 ANQGSEA. The ends lost 6 bases at V and 4 bases at J; junction bases unmatched: 9.

This sequence joins TRBV2 and TRBJ2-1; 9 bases agree with TRBD2. The V and J ends lost 6 bases and 3 bases, in that order; junction bases with no gene match: 6. The CDR3 spans 15 residues. Per germline, CDR1 SNHLY and CDR2 FYNNEI. The CDR3 bases are TGTGCCAGCAGATTAGCGGGGGACGGCTACAATGAGCAGTTCTTC. Amino acids: CASRLAGDGYNEQFF. The variable domain in full, completed from reference TRBV2 and TRBJ2-1, reads EPEVTQTPSHQVTQMGQEVILRCVPISNHLYFYWYRQILGQKVEFLVSFYNNEISEKSEIFDDQFSVERPDGSNFTLKIRSTKLEDSAMYFCASRLAGDGYNEQFFGPGTRLTVL.

V and J are TRBV6-1 and TRBJ1-5; D not certain. The CDR3 is 16 residues long. V was cut by 2 bases and J by 0 bases, with 11 bases left in between. CDR1 and CDR2 (germline): MNHNS, SASEGT. The CDR3 nucleotides are TGTGCCAGCAGTGAACAGACGGGGTATAGCAATCAGCCCCAGCATTTT. Translated: CASSEQTGYSNQPQHF.

V is TRBV5-1 and J is TRBJ2-3; 8 bases line up with TRBD2. Germline V gene lookup returns CDR1 SGHRS and CDR2 YFSETQ. V was pared by 3 bases and J by 5 bases, with 8 bases of the junction left unmatched. This CDR3 comprises 15 residues. In DNA form, the CDR3 reads TGCGCCAGCAGCTCGACCGGACTAGCCGGAGATACGCAGTATTTT. Amino acid sequence: CASSSTGLAGDTQYF.

V and J are TRBV19 and TRBJ2-3, with TRBD2 matching over 7 bases. Germline values: CDR1 LNHDA, CDR2 SQIVND (reference sequence). This CDR3 has 14 amino acids. The V gene end was trimmed by 8 bases and the J gene end by 6 bases; junction bases not matched to a gene: 11. CDR3 residues: CASSRTRMRDTQYF. CDR3 DNA: TGTGCCAGTTCGCGGACTAGAATGAGGGATACGCAGTATTTT.

This clone came up a few times. The genes are TRBV4-2 and TRBJ2-6, with D possibly matching TRBD1 (5 bases). Trimming removed 0 bases from V and 0 bases from J, with 6 bases in between. The CDR3 has 16 amino acids. Per the germline V gene, CDR1 is LGHNA and CDR2 is YNFKEQ. The CDR3 is CASSQDQGSGANVLTF. DNA of the CDR3: TGTGCCAGCAGCCAAGATCAGGGCTCTGGGGCCAACGTCCTGACTTTC.

V is TRBV7-9 and J is TRBJ2-5, with D uncertain. The CDR3 is 16 residues long. CDR1 SEHNR and CDR2 FQNEAQ come from the germline V gene (reference sequence). Deletions cut 0 bases from V and 1 base from J, with 12 bases between. CDR3 sequence: CASSLAWVVLQETQYF. In DNA form, the CDR3 reads TGTGCCAGCAGCTTAGCGTGGGTGGTACTCCAAGAGACCCAGTACTTC.

The rearrangement links TRBV19 to TRBJ1-2; D call uncertain. This CDR3 spans 14 amino acids. Germline V gene lookup returns CDR1 LNHDA and CDR2 SQIVND (reference sequence). V dropped 7 bases and J dropped 0 bases, with 12 bases sitting between them. CDR3 sequence (DNA): TGTGCCAGTACTGACAAACCAACTAACTATGGCTACACCTTC. It is translated as CASTDKPTNYGYTF.

This clone was found a few times. This CDR3 reads CASSPGLGTDTQYF. The CDR3 DNA reads as TGCGCCAGCAGCCCAGGACTGGGCACAGATACGCAGTATTTT. The chain uses TRBV5-1 and TRBJ2-3; a weak D match, TRBD2 (5 bases). This CDR3 has 14 residues. CDR1 SGHRS and CDR2 YFSETQ come from the germline V gene. V lost 4 bases and J 1 base, leaving 10 bases between the germline ends.

This clone was picked up a small number of times. The chain is built from TRBV19 and TRBJ2-1; no definite D call. CDR1 is LNHDA, CDR2 SQIVND, per germline (reference sequence). V lost 4 bases and J 1 base, leaving 5 bases between the germline ends. There are 13 residues in the CDR3. The CDR3 DNA is TGTGCCAGTAGTAAGCAATCCTACAATGAGCAGTTCTTC. This codes for CASSKQSYNEQFF.

J is TRBJ1-5 and V is TRBV6-5; unclear D gene. Trimming shortened V by 11 bases and J by 0 bases, and 17 bases separated the two germline ends. The CDR3 covers 15 residues. Per the germline V gene, CDR1 is MNHEY and CDR2 is SVGAGI. Here the CDR3 DNA reads TGTGCCTCAAAGAGCGGTCCTTATAGCAATCAGCCCCAGCATTTT. This translates into CASKSGPYSNQPQHF.

The chain joins TRBV13 to TRBJ2-7; 11 nucleotides match TRBD2. The ends lost 8 bases at V and 6 bases at J; junction bases unmatched: 6. CDR3 length: 13 amino acids. The germline V gene has CDR1 PRHDT and CDR2 FYEKMQ (reference sequence). CDR3 sequence (DNA): TGTGCCAGCGGACTAGCGGGCGAAGGCGAGCAGTACTTC. This gives the protein CASGLAGEGEQYF.